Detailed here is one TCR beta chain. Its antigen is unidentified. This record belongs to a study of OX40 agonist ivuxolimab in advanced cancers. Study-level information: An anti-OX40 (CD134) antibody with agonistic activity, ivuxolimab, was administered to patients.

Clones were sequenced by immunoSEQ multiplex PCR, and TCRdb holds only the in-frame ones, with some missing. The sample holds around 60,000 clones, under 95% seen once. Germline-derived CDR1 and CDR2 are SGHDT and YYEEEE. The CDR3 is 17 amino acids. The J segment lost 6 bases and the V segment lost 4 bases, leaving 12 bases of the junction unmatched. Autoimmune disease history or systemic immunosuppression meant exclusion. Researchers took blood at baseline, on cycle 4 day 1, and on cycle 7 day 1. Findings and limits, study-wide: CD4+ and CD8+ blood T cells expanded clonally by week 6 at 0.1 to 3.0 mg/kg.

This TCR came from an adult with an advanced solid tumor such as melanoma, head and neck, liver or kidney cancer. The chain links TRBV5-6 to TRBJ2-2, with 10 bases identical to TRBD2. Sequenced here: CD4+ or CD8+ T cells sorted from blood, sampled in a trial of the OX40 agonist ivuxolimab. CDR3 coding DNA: TGTGCCAGCAGCCCGTTTCATTTAGCGGGAGGAGCCGGGGAGCTGTTTTTT. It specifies CASSPFHLAGGAGELFF.